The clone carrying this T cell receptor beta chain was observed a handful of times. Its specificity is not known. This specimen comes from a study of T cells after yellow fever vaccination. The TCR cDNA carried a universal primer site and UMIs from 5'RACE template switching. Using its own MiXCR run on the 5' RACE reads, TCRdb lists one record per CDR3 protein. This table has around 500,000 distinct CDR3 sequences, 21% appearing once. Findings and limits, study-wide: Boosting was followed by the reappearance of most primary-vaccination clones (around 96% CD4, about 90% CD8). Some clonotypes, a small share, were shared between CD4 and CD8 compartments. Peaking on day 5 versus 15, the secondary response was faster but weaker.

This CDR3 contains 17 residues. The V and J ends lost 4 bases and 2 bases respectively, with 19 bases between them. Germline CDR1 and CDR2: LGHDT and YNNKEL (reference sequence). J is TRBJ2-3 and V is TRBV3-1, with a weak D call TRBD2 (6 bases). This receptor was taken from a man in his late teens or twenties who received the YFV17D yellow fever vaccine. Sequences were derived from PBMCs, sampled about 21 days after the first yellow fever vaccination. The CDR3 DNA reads TGTGCCAGCAGCCCCGGGACTTCACCGCTTGCCACAGATACGCAGTATTTT. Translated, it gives CASSPGTSPLATDTQYF.